This T cell receptor beta chain was profiled in a study of T-cell reconstitution after alpha-beta-depleted transplantation in children. The CDR3 is made up of 12 amino acids. The V and J ends lost 2 bases and 5 bases respectively, with 6 bases between them. CDR1 and CDR2 from the germline V gene are SGHRS and YFSETQ. For TCRbeta, the library was prepared with unique molecular identifiers. One entry per CDR3 protein results from TCRdb running MiXCR on the PCR reads. The table lists 780,000 or so distinct CDR3 sequences, roughly 15% of them singletons, with around 4.5% in the top ten. Study-wide findings and caveats: Expanded graft clones, several hundred of them, were reportedly the source of alpha-beta T cells about two months after transplant. Some patients owed their high day-60 TCRbeta diversity to surviving recipient T cells and thymic progenitors. Newly generated T cells supplied most T-cell counts and diversity one year post-transplant.

On this clonotype itself: Its antigen remains unknown.

V gene TRBV5-1 combines with J gene TRBJ2-3, with D uncertain. The sequence was collected from a male patient aged 10 to 17 who had a stem cell transplant for acute lymphoblastic leukemia, so the T cells may come from the graft donor. The sample here was PBMCs, mostly from graft donor cells, taken 360 days after TCRalphabeta/CD19-depleted stem cell transplant. As DNA, the CDR3 is TGCGCCAGCAGCTTTAGGATAGATACGCAGTATTTT. It is translated as CASSFRIDTQYF.